The clone carrying this T cell receptor beta chain appeared a few times. Its antigen remains unidentified. This sample was taken from a study of T-cell memory formation after mild COVID-19. The study's findings and limits: Among contracting clones, CD4+ were mainly CM/EM and CD8+ enriched in EMRA. The authors did not confirm SARS-CoV-2 specificity of second-wave clones peaking day 37.

TCRdb re-called the 5' RACE reads through MiXCR, storing one row per CDR3 protein. The sample lists around 410,000 distinct CDR3 sequences; 20% to 30% were seen once. Source material: PBMCs or a T cell subset sorted from them (not recorded which). This sequence was found in an adult woman who had mild COVID-19 (a few samples of this study predate the infection). Cell type and time point are not known.

CDR3 amino acids: CASSHEHTEAFF. DNA for the CDR3: TGCGCCAGCAGCCACGAACACACTGAAGCTTTCTTT. The chain has TRBV5-1 and TRBJ1-1, with unresolved D. In germline, CDR1 is SGHRS, CDR2 YFSETQ. CDR3 length: 12 amino acids. Deletions cut 4 bases from V and 3 bases from J, with 7 bases between.